This paragraph covers one T cell receptor beta chain sequence. This record belongs to a study of blood T cell repertoires in COVID-19. Background on the study: PBMCs, B-cell-depleted T cells, or T cells were the source of the cDNA or gDNA that made up the material.

Original processing methods: Amplification of reference gene primers provided the estimated nucleated cell counts. TCRdb's copy holds only in-frame clones and misses some; the assay was immunoSEQ multiplex PCR. V, J and clone size are those of that table, while D and trimming were read from the DNA. Among 80,000 or so clones, 75% to 90% were seen once, and the ten largest hold 15% to 20%. The sequenced material came from peripheral blood. The clonotype was recovered from a human donor in a cohort sampled during active COVID-19.

For the CDR3, the DNA is TGTGCCAGCAGGGACATAGCCACCGGGGAGCTGTTTTTT. This gives the protein CASRDIATGELFF. This chain uses TRBV12-3 or TRBV12-4 with TRBJ2-2, with D perhaps TRBD1 (5 bases). CDR3 size: 13 residues. V gave up 6 bases and J gave up 4 bases, with 9 bases separating them.